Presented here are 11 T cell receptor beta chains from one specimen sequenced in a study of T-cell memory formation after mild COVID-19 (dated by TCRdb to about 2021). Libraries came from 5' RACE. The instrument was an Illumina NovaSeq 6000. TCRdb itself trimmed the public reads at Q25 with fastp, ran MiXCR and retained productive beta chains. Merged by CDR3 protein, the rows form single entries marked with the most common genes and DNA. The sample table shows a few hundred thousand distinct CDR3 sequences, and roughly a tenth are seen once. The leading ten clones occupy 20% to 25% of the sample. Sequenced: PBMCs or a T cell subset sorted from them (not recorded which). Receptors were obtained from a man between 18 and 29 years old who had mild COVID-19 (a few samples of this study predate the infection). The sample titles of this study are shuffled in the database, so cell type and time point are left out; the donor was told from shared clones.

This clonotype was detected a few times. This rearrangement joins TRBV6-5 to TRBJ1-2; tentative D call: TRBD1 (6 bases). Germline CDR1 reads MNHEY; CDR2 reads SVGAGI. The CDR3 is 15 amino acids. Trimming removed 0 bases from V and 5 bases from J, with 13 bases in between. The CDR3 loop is CASSYSGGGGYGYTF. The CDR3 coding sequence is TGTGCCAGCAGTTACTCAGGTGGAGGGGGGTATGGCTACACCTTC.

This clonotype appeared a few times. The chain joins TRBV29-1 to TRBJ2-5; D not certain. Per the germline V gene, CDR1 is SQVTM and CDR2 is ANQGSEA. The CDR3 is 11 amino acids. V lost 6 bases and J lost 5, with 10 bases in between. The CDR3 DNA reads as TGCAGCGTCGTCCCTGGGGAGACCCAGTACTTC. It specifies CSVVPGETQYF.

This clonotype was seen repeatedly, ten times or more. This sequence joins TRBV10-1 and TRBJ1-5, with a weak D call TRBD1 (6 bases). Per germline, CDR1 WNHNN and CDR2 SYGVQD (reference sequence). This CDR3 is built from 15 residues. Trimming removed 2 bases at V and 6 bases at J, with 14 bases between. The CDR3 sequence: CASSEGQGFGQPQHF. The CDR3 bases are TGCGCCAGCAGTGAGGGGCAGGGGTTCGGTCAGCCCCAGCATTTT.

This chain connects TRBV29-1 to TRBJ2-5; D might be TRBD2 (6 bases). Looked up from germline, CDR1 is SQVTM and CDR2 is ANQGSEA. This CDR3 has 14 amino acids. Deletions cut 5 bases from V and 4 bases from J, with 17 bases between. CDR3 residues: CSVQGGQGGETQYF. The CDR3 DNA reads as TGCAGCGTTCAAGGAGGGCAGGGAGGAGAGACCCAGTACTTC.

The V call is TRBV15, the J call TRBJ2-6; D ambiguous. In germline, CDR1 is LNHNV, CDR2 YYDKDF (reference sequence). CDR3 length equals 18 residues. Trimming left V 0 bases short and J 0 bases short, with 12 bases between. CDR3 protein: CATSRDKLLGSGANVLTF. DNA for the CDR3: TGTGCCACCAGCAGAGACAAATTACTTGGCTCTGGGGCCAACGTCCTGACTTTC.

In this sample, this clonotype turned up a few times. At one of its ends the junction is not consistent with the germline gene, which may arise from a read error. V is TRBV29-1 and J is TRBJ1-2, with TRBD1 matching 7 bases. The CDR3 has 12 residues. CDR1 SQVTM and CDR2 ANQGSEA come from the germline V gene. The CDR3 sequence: CSVDGWGTDFFF. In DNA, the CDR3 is TGCAGCGTTGATGGCTGGGGGACAGACTTTTTCTTC.

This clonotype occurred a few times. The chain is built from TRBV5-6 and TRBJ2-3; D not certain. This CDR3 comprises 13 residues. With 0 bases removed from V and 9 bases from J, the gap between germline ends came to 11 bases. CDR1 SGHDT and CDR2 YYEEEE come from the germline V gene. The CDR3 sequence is CASSLAGSQTQYF. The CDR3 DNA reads TGTGCCAGCAGCTTGGCCGGGTCCCAAACGCAGTATTTT.

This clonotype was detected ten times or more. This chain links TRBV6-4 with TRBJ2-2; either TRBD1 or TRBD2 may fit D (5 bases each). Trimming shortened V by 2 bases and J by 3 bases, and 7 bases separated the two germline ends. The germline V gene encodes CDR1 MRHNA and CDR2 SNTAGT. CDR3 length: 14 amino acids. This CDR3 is CASSDRGDTGELFF. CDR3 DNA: TGTGCCAGCAGTGACAGGGGAGACACCGGGGAGCTGTTTTTT.

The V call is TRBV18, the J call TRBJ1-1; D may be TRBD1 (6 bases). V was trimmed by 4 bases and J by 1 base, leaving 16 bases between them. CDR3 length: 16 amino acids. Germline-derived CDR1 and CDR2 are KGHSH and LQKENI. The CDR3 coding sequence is TGTGCCAGCTCACTGTATGCGGGGGCTGGGAACACTGAAGCTTTCTTT. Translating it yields CASSLYAGAGNTEAFF.

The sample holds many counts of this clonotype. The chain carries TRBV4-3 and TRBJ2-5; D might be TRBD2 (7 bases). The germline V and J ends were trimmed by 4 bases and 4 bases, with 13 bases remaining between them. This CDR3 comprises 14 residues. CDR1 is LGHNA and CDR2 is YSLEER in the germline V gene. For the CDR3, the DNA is TGCGCCAGCAGCCTAAAGGGGGGGGTAGAGACCCAGTACTTC. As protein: CASSLKGGVETQYF.

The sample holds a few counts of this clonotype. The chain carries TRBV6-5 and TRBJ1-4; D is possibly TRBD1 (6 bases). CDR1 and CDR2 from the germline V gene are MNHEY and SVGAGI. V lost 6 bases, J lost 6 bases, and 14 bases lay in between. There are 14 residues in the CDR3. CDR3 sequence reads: CASRKPGVDEKLFF. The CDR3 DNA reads TGTGCCAGCAGGAAACCAGGGGTTGATGAAAAACTGTTTTTT.